This T cell receptor beta chain was captured in a study of blood T cell repertoires in COVID-19. Study overall: Whether acute or convalescent, the COVID-19 samples came from the United States, Italy and Spain. In each case, the material was cDNA or gDNA derived from T cells, B-cell-depleted T cells, or PBMCs.

In the authors' methods: Nucleated cell counts were estimated from reference gene primer amplification. The repertoire was sequenced with immunoSEQ multiplex PCR; TCRdb's copy has only in-frame clones and lacks some. For V, J and clone size, that table is used; D and trimming come from the DNA. In the table there are about 150,000 clones, around 91% of which are singletons. The CDR3 extends over 13 amino acids. Germline V CDR1 and CDR2: SGHAT, FQNNGV. Trimming cost V 4 bases and J 8 bases; bases outside gene matches: 7. The V call is TRBV11-2, the J call TRBJ1-2, with 7 bases aligning to TRBD1. The receptor was isolated from a man aged 18 to 30 with COVID-19, enrolled during active disease. The sequencing input was peripheral blood. CDR3: CASSYQGVVGYTF. CDR3 nucleotides: TGTGCCAGCAGCTACCAGGGGGTAGTCGGCTACACCTTC.